The next 5 T cell receptor beta chains were all read from a single sample in a study of shared clonotypes between healthy human individuals. Clones were sequenced by immunoSEQ multiplex PCR, and TCRdb holds only the in-frame ones, with some missing. The sample includes around 200,000 clones, around 63% of them seen just once. Sequencing used memory CD4+ T cells sorted from blood. Specified subset: CD45RA-negative fraction. The receptors come from a young man in good health.

This CDR3 reads CASTAELSTDTQYF. CDR3 sequence (DNA): TGTGCCAGCACCGCGGAGCTAAGCACAGATACGCAGTATTTT. This chain uses TRBV25-1 with TRBJ2-3; D ambiguous. Germline V CDR1 and CDR2: MGHDK, SYGVNS. V was trimmed by 7 bases and J by 0 bases, leaving 11 bases between them. This CDR3 comprises 14 residues.

The chain carries TRBV27 and TRBJ2-5; D unresolved. The germline gives CDR1 MNHEY, CDR2 SMNVEV (reference sequence). The V end was cut by 0 bases, the J end by 2 bases, with 10 bases between. The CDR3 runs to 15 residues. DNA of the CDR3: TGTGCCAGCAGTTTATCGATTTCCTTTCAAGAGACCCAGTACTTC. This gives the protein CASSLSISFQETQYF.

This chain uses TRBV30 with TRBJ1-2; D is possibly TRBD1 (5 bases). Germline V gene data show CDR1 as GTSNPN and CDR2 as SVGIG (reference sequence). Trimming took off 0 bases at V and 5 bases at J, with 7 bases between the two ends. This CDR3 spans 12 amino acids. CDR3 nucleotides: TGTGCCTGGAGTGTGGGGCGATATGGCTACACCTTC. Translation gives CAWSVGRYGYTF.

The rearrangement uses TRBV28 and TRBJ1-5; TRBD1 agrees at 7 bases. This CDR3 has 16 residues. V shed 7 bases and J 6 bases; nucleotides not matched to a gene: 15. Germline V gene data show CDR1 as MDHEN and CDR2 as SYDVKM. This chain's CDR3 is CASKPGGFRIGQPQHF. DNA of the CDR3: TGTGCCAGCAAACCAGGGGGATTCCGAATAGGTCAGCCCCAGCATTTT. The full variable domain, its missing parts supplied by reference TRBV28 and TRBJ1-5, is DVKVTQSSRYLVKRTGEKVFLECVQDMDHENMFWYRQDPGLGLRLIYFSYDVKMKEKGDIPEGYSVSREKKERFSLILESASTNQTSMYLCASKPGGFRIGQPQHFGDGTRLSIL.

The chain employs TRBV7-2 and TRBJ2-1; 10 bases match TRBD2. This CDR3 contains 15 residues. CDR1 is SGHTA and CDR2 is FQGNSA in the germline V gene. V trimming: 7 bases; J trimming: 4 bases; junction bases outside the gene matches: 7. CDR3 sequence reads: CASTQRGGRYNEQFF. For the CDR3, the DNA is TGTGCCAGCACCCAGCGGGGGGGGAGGTACAATGAGCAGTTCTTC.